This entry lists 20 T cell receptor beta chains sequenced from one sample in a study of T-cell reconstitution after alpha-beta-depleted transplantation in children. The library targeted TCRbeta and was prepared with unique molecular identifiers. TCRdb reprocessed the PCR reads via MiXCR and lists one record per CDR3 protein. The sample has about 280,000 distinct CDR3 sequences, approximately 10% seen once; the top ten hold 23%. Sequenced here: peripheral blood, sampled 180 days after TCRalphabeta/CD19-depleted stem cell transplant. The origin of the receptors is a male patient between 2 and 10 years old who had a stem cell transplant for chronic granulomatous disease, so the T cells may come from the graft donor.

This clonotype has ten or more counts. V and J are TRBV12-3 or TRBV12-4 and TRBJ2-3; TRBD1 agrees at 11 bases. The V segment lost 7 bases and the J segment 5 bases; nucleotides outside the gene matches: 14. This CDR3 spans 17 amino acids. The CDR3 coding sequence is TGTGCCAGCACCCAAGGGTTGGGACAGGGGGTAGGAGATACGCAGTATTTT. Translated: CASTQGLGQGVGDTQYF.

This clonotype was picked up many times. The chain has TRBV20-1 and TRBJ2-1; the D is unclear. Germline assignment: CDR1 DFQATT and CDR2 SNEGSKA (reference sequence). The V end was cut by 3 bases, the J end by 7 bases, with 7 bases between. CDR3 size: 11 residues. The CDR3 coding sequence is TGCAGTGCTAGGACTTCGAATGAGCAGTTCTTC. This translates into CSARTSNEQFF.

This clonotype was seen at least ten times. The genes are TRBV5-1 and TRBJ2-7; TRBD1 is a possible D gene (6 bases). Germline lookup yields CDR1 SGHRS and CDR2 YFSETQ. The V gene lost 5 bases and the J gene lost 6 bases, with 9 bases spanning the gap. The CDR3 loop spans 11 amino acids. The CDR3 loop reads CASRQGGEQYF. The CDR3 nucleotides are TGCGCCAGCAGACAGGGTGGCGAGCAGTACTTC.

This clonotype has at least ten counts. The chain carries TRBV7-8 and TRBJ2-4; D is perhaps TRBD1 or TRBD2 (7 bases each). The CDR3 contains 16 residues. V dropped 0 bases and J dropped 4 bases, with 13 bases sitting between them. CDR1 and CDR2 (germline): SGHVS, FQNEAQ. CDR3 region: CASSLAAQGGKNIQYF. The CDR3 DNA follows: TGTGCCAGCAGCTTAGCGGCCCAGGGGGGGAAAAACATTCAGTACTTC.

This clonotype has at least ten counts. The genes are TRBV11-2 and TRBJ1-2; TRBD1 matches at 8 bases. This CDR3 has 14 residues. The germline CDR1 and CDR2 sequences are SGHAT and FQNNGV. V shed 7 bases, J shed 2 bases, and the junction held 6 bases outside the gene matches. The CDR3 DNA reads as TGTGCCAGCACCAGGACAGGGAAGAACTATGGCTACACCTTC. It translates to CASTRTGKNYGYTF.

This clonotype was counted many times. The chain couples TRBV29-1 to TRBJ2-1; TRBD2 aligns across 10 bases. The V segment lost 6 bases and the J segment 13 bases; nucleotides outside the gene matches: 6. CDR1 and CDR2 from the germline V gene are SQVTM and ANQGSEA. CDR3 length: 11 residues. The DNA for the CDR3 is TGCAGCGTGGAGCGGGGGGGCCGACAGTTCTTC. Amino acid sequence: CSVERGGRQFF.

The sample holds one count of this clonotype. The chain joins TRBV4-1 to TRBJ2-7; 8 nucleotides agree with TRBD2. Per the germline V gene, CDR1 is MGHRA and CDR2 is YSYEKL. This CDR3 is built from 14 residues. Trimming took 4 bases from V and 4 from J; bases not matched to a gene: 6. The CDR3 is CASSLRLAIYEQYF. CDR3 nucleotide sequence: TGCGCCAGCAGCCTACGACTAGCGATATACGAGCAGTACTTC.

This clonotype came up many times. The V gene is TRBV7-9, the J gene TRBJ2-1; perhaps TRBD1 as D (5 bases). Germline V CDR1 and CDR2: SEHNR, FQNEAQ (reference sequence). Trimming removed 8 bases from V and 1 base from J, with 18 bases in between. This CDR3 comprises 16 residues. The CDR3 region has the DNA TGTGCCAGCCGGACCCATAAAGGGGCATCCTACAATGAGCAGTTCTTC. Translating gives CASRTHKGASYNEQFF.

This clonotype was counted ten times or more. The CDR3 sequence: CAIRNGQGNQPQHF. CDR3 DNA: TGTGCCATCCGAAACGGACAGGGCAATCAGCCCCAGCATTTT. The rearrangement joins TRBV10-3 to TRBJ1-5, with 7 bases fitting TRBD1. The junction had 6 bases not matched to a gene; V was cut back by 8 bases and J by 2 bases. The length of the CDR3 is 14 residues. Germline lookup yields CDR1 ENHRY and CDR2 SYGVKD.

This clonotype was found many times. The J gene is TRBJ2-7, the V gene TRBV7-2; D not certain. The CDR3 length is 13 residues. Trimming left V 1 base short and J 7 bases short, with 11 bases between. Germline CDR1 reads SGHTA; CDR2 reads FQGNSA. CDR3 sequence: CASSLGKGREQYF. The CDR3 DNA reads as TGTGCCAGCAGCTTAGGCAAGGGCAGGGAGCAGTACTTC.

This clonotype was seen more than once but under ten times. This chain connects TRBV6-1 to TRBJ1-1, with D tentatively TRBD1 (6 bases). This CDR3 is 13 amino acids long. CDR1 and CDR2 from the germline V gene are MNHNS and SASEGT. V lost 7 bases, J lost 1 base, and 10 bases lay in between. The CDR3, as DNA: TGTGCCAGCAACAGGGTTACGAACACTGAAGCTTTCTTT. Encoded protein: CASNRVTNTEAFF.

This clonotype was found many times. The rearrangement uses TRBV18 and TRBJ1-1; D remains ambiguous. V was pared by 2 bases and J by 6 bases, with 10 bases between. The CDR3 has 13 residues. The V gene's germline CDR1 is KGHSH and CDR2 LQKENI. The CDR3 coding sequence is TGTGCCAGCTCACCAAAGGAGCAGGCTGAAGCTTTCTTT. Amino acids: CASSPKEQAEAFF.

At least ten counts were recorded for this clonotype. The genes are TRBV29-1 and TRBJ2-7; D gene ambiguous. This CDR3 is built from 11 residues. Trimming removed 7 bases at V and 6 bases at J, with 13 bases between. Per the germline V gene, CDR1 is SQVTM and CDR2 is ANQGSEA. Here the CDR3 DNA reads TGCAGCGCTAAAAGAGATGGCGAGCAGTACTTC. Protein product: CSAKRDGEQYF.

This clonotype was picked up many times. CDR3 nucleotides: TGTGCCAGCAGCTTGGGACTAGCGGACCCCTACGAGCAGTACTTC. Protein sequence: CASSLGLADPYEQYF. The chain is built from TRBV11-2 and TRBJ2-7; 11 bases fit TRBD2. This CDR3 contains 15 residues. Per the germline V gene, CDR1 is SGHAT and CDR2 is FQNNGV. Trimming cost V 3 bases and J 2 bases; bases outside gene matches: 3.

Turning to this clonotype: With a much larger clone just one base away, this may be a read error. This rearrangement joins TRBV5-1 to TRBJ2-2; TRBD2 aligns across 7 bases. The trim removed 5 bases at V and 9 bases at J, leaving 16 bases unmatched. Germline CDR1 and CDR2: SGHRS and YFSETQ. The CDR3 sequence is 16 residues long. CDR3 in amino acids: CASSFGPWEGRWELFF. The DNA for the CDR3 is TGCGCCAGCAGTTTCGGGCCCTGGGAGGGCCGCTGGGAGCTGTTTTTT.

The sample holds many counts of this clonotype. The gene calls are TRBV18 and TRBJ2-5, with D tentatively TRBD1 or TRBD2 (5 bases each). Trimming left V 0 bases short and J 5 bases short, with 10 bases between. Germline V gene sequence: CDR1 KGHSH, CDR2 LQKENI. There are 14 residues in the CDR3. The CDR3 here is CASSPPLGVETQYF. CDR3 sequence (DNA): TGTGCCAGCTCACCACCGTTGGGGGTCGAGACCCAGTACTTC.

In this sample, this clonotype turned up many times. This sequence joins TRBV7-6 and TRBJ2-7, with 7 bases lining up with TRBD1. From germline, CDR1 is SGHVS and CDR2 FNYEAQ. The J segment lost 2 bases and the V segment lost 5 bases, leaving 6 bases of the junction unmatched. This CDR3 has 14 residues. As DNA, the CDR3 is TGTGCCAGCAGCCGACAGGGTATCGCCTACGAGCAGTACTTC. Protein: CASSRQGIAYEQYF.

Many counts were recorded for this clonotype. V is TRBV18 and J is TRBJ1-1; no clear D gene. The germline V and J ends were trimmed by 0 bases and 5 bases, with 13 bases remaining between them. This CDR3 region has 15 residues. Germline V gives CDR1 KGHSH, CDR2 LQKENI. The CDR3 reads CASSPPSALGTEAFF. DNA of the CDR3: TGTGCCAGCTCACCACCGTCGGCCCTCGGGACTGAAGCTTTCTTT.

CDR3 amino acids: CASSQLSDGVILFF. The CDR3 region has the DNA TGTGCCAGCAGCCAATTGTCGGACGGCGTAATCCTGTTTTTT. The chain joins TRBV14 to TRBJ2-2; D ambiguous. Germline loops: CDR1 SGHDN, CDR2 FVKESK. The CDR3 runs to 14 residues. V gave up 2 bases and J gave up 14 bases, with 18 bases separating them.

This clonotype has a count of ten or more. The chain recombines TRBV11-2 with TRBJ2-7; D may be TRBD2 (5 bases). The germline V gene encodes CDR1 SGHAT and CDR2 FQNNGV. V was clipped by 6 bases and J by 3 bases, with 18 bases between them. The CDR3 sequence is 15 residues long. The CDR3 here is CASSYHTRGNYEQYF. CDR3 nucleotide sequence: TGTGCCAGCAGTTATCATACGAGAGGGAACTACGAGCAGTACTTC.